This T cell receptor beta chain is from a study of blood T cell repertoires in COVID-19. Clones were sequenced by immunoSEQ multiplex PCR, and TCRdb holds only the in-frame ones, with some missing. Altogether under 250,000 clones are present, 70% to 90% being singletons, with the ten largest covering roughly 0.69%. The CDR3 loop spans 17 amino acids. Looked up from germline, CDR1 is SGHKS and CDR2 is YYEKEE (reference sequence). V shed 5 bases, J shed 1 base, and the junction held 9 bases outside the gene matches. V usage is TRBV5-5 and J usage is TRBJ2-6; 7 bases are a match to TRBD2. The clonotype comes from a man in his forties with acute or convalescent COVID-19. Sequencing used peripheral blood. In nucleotides, the CDR3 is TGTGCCAGCAGGGCCTGGGAGGGGAGTTCTGGGGCCAACGTCCTGACTTTC. Translated, it gives CASRAWEGSSGANVLTF.